These T cell receptor beta chains were read from a single sample in a study of beta chain features in type 1 diabetes. Here immunoSEQ multiplex PCR was the method, and the copy in TCRdb shows in-frame clones only, minus some. The sample records 150,000 to 180,000 clones, about 8.5% being singletons. What was sequenced was central memory CD4+ T cells from blood. These receptors were obtained from a man younger than 35 in good health. Both conserved end residues are part of each CDR3. Fields, in order: clone size, D gene, V gene, J gene, CDR3 DNA, CDR3 protein. D genes are given only for firm matches. Rows may omit the clone size; those that give it use once, few, many or a size class.

>few|.|TRBV9|TRBJ1-3
TGTGCCAGCAGCGTGGGAGGGACTAGTGGAAACACCATATATTTT
CASSVGGTSGNTIYF
>.|TRBD1|TRBV7-9|TRBJ1-1
TGTGCCAGCAGCCTACAGGGGACGAACACTGAAGCTTTCTTT
CASSLQGTNTEAFF
>few|TRBD1|TRBV7-8|TRBJ2-5
TGTGCCAGCAGCCTCAGGGGGACAGGGGGCTGGGAGACCCAGTACTTC
CASSLRGTGGWETQYF
>few|.|TRBV28|TRBJ2-7
TGTGCCAGCAGTCTCGGAGGGTACCACGAGCAGTACTTC
CASSLGGYHEQYF
>.|.|TRBV27|TRBJ2-5
TGTGCCAGCAGCCGAACTTCACCCACAGGGAGAAAGACCCAGTACTTC
CASSRTSPTGRKTQYF
>.|TRBD1|TRBV7-2|TRBJ2-7
TGTGCCAGCAGCTTCGGACAGGGCAACGAGCAGTACTTC
CASSFGQGNEQYF
>.|.|TRBV9|TRBJ2-7
TGTGCCAGCAGCGTAGCTGCGGGCCGCGCCTACGAGCAGTACTTC
CASSVAAGRAYEQYF
>few|.|TRBV28|TRBJ1-2
TGTGCCAGCAGTGACCCGACACGTAAAAGTCAAGGCTACACCTTC
CASSDPTRKSQGYTF
>.|TRBD1|TRBV28|TRBJ2-5
TGTGCCAGCAGTTCCGGTCCCGGGACAGGGATGGAGACCCAGTACTTC
CASSSGPGTGMETQYF
>.|.|TRBV7-2|TRBJ2-1
TGTGCCAGCAGCTTGGATGGGAGGACAAACAATGAGCAGTTCTTC
CASSLDGRTNNEQFF
>.|.|TRBV27|TRBJ2-3
TGTGCCAGCAGTTTATATTTCGACAGCCAGAAGTATTTT
CASSLYFDSQKYF
>many|.|TRBV5-8|TRBJ2-2
TGTGCCAGCAGCTTTAGCAGGGGTCCCGGGGAGCTGTTTTTT
CASSFSRGPGELFF
>few|TRBD2|TRBV27|TRBJ2-1
TGTGCCAGCAGTTCTACCCTAGCGGGAGGGAGCAATGAGCAGTTCTTC
CASSSTLAGGSNEQFF
>.|.|TRBV30|TRBJ1-5
TGTGCCTGGAGCGTACAGGCGGGCAATCAGCCCCAGCATTTT
CAWSVQAGNQPQHF
>.|.|TRBV4-1|TRBJ2-7
TGCGCCAGCAGCCCGCGGGACGGAGCCTACGAGCAGTACTTC
CASSPRDGAYEQYF
>.|.|TRBV6-1|TRBJ1-2
TGTGCCAGCAGTGGGCGGAGGGTGATTGAGGGAGATGGCTACACCTTC
CASSGRRVIEGDGYTF
>few|TRBD1|TRBV11-1|TRBJ2-3
TGTGCCAGCAGCTTAGGACAGGGGAAGACAGATACGCAGTATTTT
CASSLGQGKTDTQYF
>.|TRBD1|TRBV19|TRBJ1-5
TGTGCCAGTAGTAACGGACAGGCCTACTATAGCAATCAGCCCCAGCATTTT
CASSNGQAYYSNQPQHF
>many|.|TRBV4-3|TRBJ1-2
TGCGCCAGCAGCCAAGGCAGGAACTATGGCTACACCTTC
CASSQGRNYGYTF
>.|TRBD1|TRBV28|TRBJ1-2
TGTGCCAGCAGCTCGGGACAGAACTATGGCTACACCTTC
CASSSGQNYGYTF
>.|TRBD1|TRBV7-2|TRBJ2-7
TGTGCCAGCAGCGCCGGACAGGGGAGAACCTACGAGCAGTACTTC
CASSAGQGRTYEQYF
>.|.|TRBV4-1|TRBJ2-1
TGCGCCAGCAGCCAAGATCCGGGGATGGGTGAGCAGTTCTTC
CASSQDPGMGEQFF
>.|TRBD1|TRBV5-1|TRBJ1-1
TGCGCCAGCAGCCCCCGGGACAGCAACATGAACACTGAAGCTTTCTTT
CASSPRDSNMNTEAFF
>few|.|TRBV14|TRBJ2-6
TGTGCCAGCAGCCAAGATCTGCGGTTTTCTGGGGCCAACGTCCTGACTTTC
CASSQDLRFSGANVLTF
>few|.|TRBV28|TRBJ2-2
TGTGCCAGCAGTTTGACAGTACCCACCGGGGAGCTGTTTTTT
CASSLTVPTGELFF
>many|.|TRBV29-1|TRBJ2-5
TGCAGCGTTGAGGTGGGGGGAGAGACCCAGTACTTC
CSVEVGGETQYF
>.|.|TRBV28|TRBJ2-3
TGTGCCAGCAGTTTGATATCCCAGGGAACTAGCACAGATACGCAGTATTTT
CASSLISQGTSTDTQYF
>few|TRBD1|TRBV5-1|TRBJ2-1
TGCGCCAGCAGCCCCAGACAGGGCCCCTCGAATGAGCAGTTCTTC
CASSPRQGPSNEQFF
>.|.|TRBV27|TRBJ2-2
TGTGCCAGTACGGATCCCGGGAGTGTAGGCACCGGGGAGCTGTTTTTT
CASTDPGSVGTGELFF
>few|TRBD1|TRBV28|TRBJ1-4
TGTGCCAGCCGTACACCGGGACAGGGGGCTGAAAAACTGTTTTTT
CASRTPGQGAEKLFF
>few|TRBD1|TRBV19|TRBJ1-5
TGTGCCAGTAGTCCTCGGACAGGGGTTAGCAATCAGCCCCAGCATTTT
CASSPRTGVSNQPQHF
>.|.|TRBV5-4|TRBJ1-1
TGTGCCAGCAGCCTTCACATGAACACTGAAGCTTTCTTT
CASSLHMNTEAFF
>many|.|TRBV19|TRBJ2-1
TGTGCCAGTACAGGACAGATCTCCTACAATGAGCAGTTCTTC
CASTGQISYNEQFF
>.|TRBD1|TRBV7-8|TRBJ2-3
TGTGCCAGCAGCTCCGGACAGGTCACAGATACGCAGTATTTT
CASSSGQVTDTQYF
>many|.|TRBV5-1|TRBJ2-7
TGCGCCAGCAGCTTGGCCGGGGGATCGAGCTCCTACGAGCAGTACTTC
CASSLAGGSSSYEQYF
>many|.|TRBV10-3|TRBJ2-7
TGTGCCATCAGTGAGGACTCCAGCTCCTACGAGCAGTACTTC
CAISEDSSSYEQYF